The 29 T cell receptor beta chains presented below share a single source sample, sequenced in a study of blood T cell repertoires in COVID-19. The repertoire was sequenced with immunoSEQ multiplex PCR; TCRdb's copy has only in-frame clones and lacks some. The table includes over 150,000 clones, 80% to 85% detected once. Sequencing was done on a sample of peripheral blood. These receptors came from a man younger than 30 with active or convalescent COVID-19.

This clone is a singleton in its sample. The chain combines TRBV28 with TRBJ1-4; no firm D call. Germline CDR1 MDHEN, CDR2 SYDVKM. This CDR3 region has 14 residues. Trimming removed 7 bases from V and 4 bases from J, with 13 bases in between. The CDR3 DNA reads TGTGCCAGCACCCCCCAGTCACATAATGAAAAACTGTTTTTT. It encodes CASTPQSHNEKLFF.

The chain recombines TRBV7-9 with TRBJ2-7, with 9 bases lining up with TRBD2. The CDR3 totals 14 residues. The trim removed 0 bases at V and 5 bases at J, leaving 2 bases unmatched. The germline CDR1 and CDR2 sequences are SEHNR and FQNEAQ (reference sequence). The CDR3 nucleotides read TGTGCCAGCAGCTTAGCCGGGACTAGCAACGAGCAGTACTTC. As protein: CASSLAGTSNEQYF.

The chain has TRBV27 and TRBJ1-6; D uncertain. The CDR3 runs 17 residues. Trimming pared 5 bases from V and 8 bases from J, leaving 22 bases between. Germline V gene lookup returns CDR1 MNHEY and CDR2 SMNVEV (reference sequence). The DNA for the CDR3 is TGTGCCAGCAGTCCTCTACCGATACGGCAGGATCATTCACCCCTCCACTTT. This gives the protein CASSPLPIRQDHSPLHF.

J is TRBJ2-6 and V is TRBV4-3, with 11 bases identical to TRBD1. Germline CDR1 and CDR2: LGHNA and YSLEER. The CDR3 spans 17 residues. Trimming removed 4 bases from V and 3 bases from J; junction bases left unmatched: 5. CDR3 protein: CASSPRDRGFGANVLTF. The DNA of the CDR3 is TGCGCCAGCAGCCCCCGGGACAGGGGGTTTGGGGCCAACGTCCTGACTTTC.

The genes are TRBV5-5 and TRBJ2-7; 8 nucleotides match TRBD1. CDR3 size: 16 residues. J lost 4 bases, V lost 4 bases, and 13 bases had no gene match. Germline V CDR1 and CDR2: SGHKS, YYEKEE (reference sequence). CDR3 in amino acids: CASSPGAGGPHYEQYF. DNA for the CDR3: TGTGCCAGCAGCCCCGGCGCAGGGGGCCCTCATTACGAGCAGTACTTC.

CDR3 in DNA: TGTGCCAGCACCAAAGGGACAGGCGGCACCGGGGAGCTGTTTTTT. Its protein product is CASTKGTGGTGELFF. The V gene is TRBV6-5, the J gene TRBJ2-2; 8 bases match TRBD1. The germline V gene has CDR1 MNHEY and CDR2 SVGAGI. The CDR3 is 15 amino acids. V shed 7 bases and J 4 bases; nucleotides not matched to a gene: 8.

This clone appeared a single time. This chain connects TRBV30 to TRBJ2-5; D is uncertain. Trimming took off 1 base at V and 4 bases at J, with 4 bases between the two ends. Germline V lookup: CDR1 GTSNPN, CDR2 SVGIG (reference sequence). The length of the CDR3 is 11 residues. The CDR3 reads CAWSAGETQYF. CDR3 DNA: TGTGCCTGGAGTGCCGGAGAGACCCAGTACTTC. Filled out from reference TRBV30 and TRBJ2-5, the complete variable domain reads SQTIHQWPATLVQPVGSPLSLECTVEGTSNPNLYWYRQAAGRGLQLLFYSVGIGQISSEVPQNLSASRPQDRQFILSSKKLLLSDSGFYLCAWSAGETQYFGPGTRLLVL.

The rearrangement links TRBV6-5 to TRBJ1-1; 9 bases are a match to TRBD1. The germline gives CDR1 MNHEY, CDR2 SVGAGI. The CDR3 spans 14 residues. J lost 1 base, V lost 6 bases, and 3 bases had no gene match. The CDR3 reads CASRGQGGNTEAFF. DNA of the CDR3: TGTGCCAGCAGGGGACAGGGTGGGAACACTGAAGCTTTCTTT.

V gene TRBV10-3 combines with J gene TRBJ2-1, with TRBD2 identical over 9 bases. This CDR3 region has 16 residues. Losses at the gene ends were 3 bases for V and 4 bases for J; bases not matched to a gene: 7. Germline CDR1 is ENHRY and CDR2 is SYGVKD. CDR3 residues: CAISDSLLAGYNEQFF. As DNA, the CDR3 is TGTGCCATCAGTGATTCCCTACTAGCGGGTTACAATGAGCAGTTCTTC.

V and J are TRBV7-9 and TRBJ1-2, with unresolved D. Germline V gene sequence: CDR1 SEHNR, CDR2 FQNEAQ (reference sequence). The CDR3 totals 16 residues. Trimming took off 3 bases at V and 3 bases at J, with 17 bases between the two ends. The CDR3 DNA is TGTGCCAGCAGCTTCCGAAATCGGTTGGTTGACTATGGCTACACCTTC. As protein: CASSFRNRLVDYGYTF.

This clone was recorded only once. A read error may account for a junction end that differs from germline. CDR3: CASSLDSEAAF. In DNA, the CDR3 is TGTGCCAGCAGCTTGGATTCGGAGGCGGCCTTC. The chain carries TRBV5-4 and TRBJ2-7; possible D gene TRBD2, 5 bases. The CDR3 sequence is 11 residues long. Looked up from germline, CDR1 is SGHNT and CDR2 is YYREEE (reference sequence).

The chain joins TRBV7-2 to TRBJ2-7, with 13 bases identical to TRBD2. V dropped 5 bases and J dropped 6; count of bases not matched to a gene: 7. The CDR3 length is 15 residues. The germline gives CDR1 SGHTA, CDR2 FQGNSA. In nucleotides, the CDR3 is TGTGCCAGCAGCCCCGGACTAGCGGGGGTATCCGAGCAGTACTTC. It encodes CASSPGLAGVSEQYF. The full variable domain, its missing parts supplied by reference TRBV7-2 and TRBJ2-7, is GAGVSQSPSNKVTEKGKDVELRCDPISGHTALYWYRQSLGQGLEFLIYFQGNSAPDKSGLPSDRFSAERTGGSVSTLTIQRTQQEDSAVYLCASSPGLAGVSEQYFGPGTRLTVT.

The rearrangement uses TRBV28 and TRBJ2-1, with 7 positions matching TRBD2. The CDR3 spans 16 residues. Trimming cost V 3 bases and J 5 bases; bases outside gene matches: 10. The germline gives CDR1 MDHEN, CDR2 SYDVKM. CDR3 in amino acids: CASSLIRLADNNEQFF. In nucleotides, the CDR3 is TGTGCCAGCAGTTTGATCAGGCTAGCGGATAACAATGAGCAGTTCTTC.

This chain uses TRBV18 with TRBJ2-1; the D gene is possibly TRBD2 (6 bases). CDR3 length equals 13 residues. CDR1 and CDR2 from the germline V gene are KGHSH and LQKENI. V was cut by 8 bases and J by 6 bases, with 14 bases left in between. The CDR3 DNA sequence: TGTGCCAGCCGCGGGTTGGAGGGCAATGAGCAGTTCTTC. It yields the protein CASRGLEGNEQFF. The full variable domain, completed using reference TRBV18 and TRBJ2-1, is NAGVMQNPRHLVRRRGQEARLRCSPMKGHSHVYWYRQLPEEGLKFMVYLQKENIIDESGMPKERFSAEFPKEGPSILRIQQVVRGDSAAYFCASRGLEGNEQFFGPGTRLTVL.

V gene TRBV5-1 combines with J gene TRBJ1-1; tentatively, D is TRBD1 (6 bases). The CDR3 covers 12 residues. Per the germline V gene, CDR1 is SGHRS and CDR2 is YFSETQ. V was shortened by 4 bases and J by 5 bases, with 9 bases between the two germline ends. The CDR3 nucleotides read TGCGCCAGCAGCATAAGGGGGACTGAAGCTTTCTTT. This codes for CASSIRGTEAFF.

The V and J genes are TRBV27 and TRBJ2-1; possible D gene TRBD1, 5 bases. The CDR3 spans 12 residues. The germline V gene encodes CDR1 MNHEY and CDR2 SMNVEV (reference sequence). V lost 7 bases, J lost 4 bases, and 8 bases lay in between. The CDR3 DNA sequence: TGTGCCAGCACGACAGCATACAATGAGCAGTTCTTC. This translates into CASTTAYNEQFF.

The rearrangement links TRBV18 to TRBJ2-1; D may be TRBD1 (5 bases). This CDR3 comprises 13 residues. Germline V gene lookup returns CDR1 KGHSH and CDR2 LQKENI. Trimming took 6 bases from V and 7 from J, leaving 13 bases between them. CDR3 DNA sequence: TGTGCCAGCTCCCTAGGGGAAGCGAATGAGCAGTTCTTC. Protein: CASSLGEANEQFF. The entire variable domain, with the rest obtained from reference TRBV18 and TRBJ2-1, is as follows: NAGVMQNPRHLVRRRGQEARLRCSPMKGHSHVYWYRQLPEEGLKFMVYLQKENIIDESGMPKERFSAEFPKEGPSILRIQQVVRGDSAAYFCASSLGEANEQFFGPGTRLTVL.

Regarding this clone: A far bigger clonotype differs at one base, so this is likely a read error. The chain uses TRBV27 and TRBJ1-2; D is ambiguous. V was cut by 3 bases and J by 7 bases, with 6 bases left in between. In germline, CDR1 is MNHEY, CDR2 SMNVEV (reference sequence). The CDR3 contains 11 residues. CDR3 nucleotide sequence: TGTGCCAGCAGTTTTGGAGGTGGCTACACCTTC. Amino acid sequence: CASSFGGGYTF.

The J gene is TRBJ2-1, the V gene TRBV29-1; TRBD2 is a possible D gene (7 bases). This CDR3 region has 16 residues. Germline loops: CDR1 SQVTM, CDR2 ANQGSEA. Trimming cost V 3 bases and J 8 bases, with 23 bases left between them. The CDR3 DNA sequence: TGCAGCGTTGATTTTCGCGGGTCGGGGGGCAGGGATGAGCAGTTCTTC. Its protein product is CSVDFRGSGGRDEQFF.

This clone was counted a few times. The rearrangement uses TRBV7-6 and TRBJ2-3; perhaps TRBD1 as D (6 bases). The CDR3 consists of 16 residues. V gave up 2 bases and J gave up 2 bases, with 14 bases separating them. The V gene's germline CDR1 is SGHVS and CDR2 FNYEAQ. The CDR3 protein is CASSLTPTGSTDTQYF. For the CDR3, the DNA is TGTGCCAGCAGCTTAACACCCACAGGGTCCACAGATACGCAGTATTTT.

The chain recombines TRBV6-2 or TRBV6-3 with TRBJ1-2, with D tentatively TRBD1 (5 bases). Per germline, CDR1 MNHEY and CDR2 SVGEGT. V shed 5 bases and J shed 4 bases, with 17 bases lying between them. The CDR3 spans 15 residues. In DNA, the CDR3 is TGTGCCAGCAGTCGGCCCGCGGGGCAGACCTATGGCTACACCTTC. Amino acids: CASSRPAGQTYGYTF.

The chain uses TRBV6-5 and TRBJ2-7; the match to TRBD2 covers 13 bases. The germline V gene encodes CDR1 MNHEY and CDR2 SVGAGI. The CDR3 length is 15 residues. Trimming took 5 bases from V and 5 from J; bases not matched to a gene: 6. The CDR3 region has the DNA TGTGCCAGCAGTAAGACTAGCGGGGGGTCAGACGAGCAGTACTTC. It codes for CASSKTSGGSDEQYF.

This clone was counted once. The rearrangement joins TRBV29-1 to TRBJ2-5, with D uncertain. Per the germline V gene, CDR1 is SQVTM and CDR2 is ANQGSEA. Deletions cut 8 bases from V and 5 bases from J, with 15 bases between. The CDR3 spans 12 residues. The CDR3 nucleotides read TGCAGCCTGGGCCCACTCGCCGAGACCCAGTACTTC. This translates into CSLGPLAETQYF.

This chain links TRBV5-4 with TRBJ1-4, with a tentative D call TRBD1 (6 bases). Germline V gene lookup returns CDR1 SGHNT and CDR2 YYREEE (reference sequence). This CDR3 region has 14 residues. Between the trimmed V and J ends, which lost 6 bases and 8 bases, there was a span of 17 bases. The chain's CDR3 is CASTEGGVGEKLFF. The CDR3 nucleotides read TGTGCCAGCACTGAAGGGGGGGTAGGGGAAAAACTGTTTTTT.

The rearrangement links TRBV7-2 to TRBJ1-2; D is unclear. The germline V gene has CDR1 SGHTA and CDR2 FQGNSA. Trimming left V 5 bases short and J 2 bases short, with 6 bases between. The length of the CDR3 is 12 residues. CDR3 sequence (DNA): TGTGCCAGCAGCCGACAAAACTATGGCTACACCTTC. Translated: CASSRQNYGYTF.

This chain joins TRBV5-1 and TRBJ2-7, with D perhaps matching TRBD2 (6 bases). The CDR3 covers 15 residues. Germline V gives CDR1 SGHRS, CDR2 YFSETQ. V lost 0 bases and J 3 bases, leaving 13 bases between the germline ends. In DNA form, the CDR3 reads TGCGCCAGCAGCTTGGCTCCCGGGAGCGTCTACGAGCAGTACTTC. Translated, it gives CASSLAPGSVYEQYF.

The rearrangement links TRBV5-3 to TRBJ1-2, with 8 bases lining up with TRBD1. TRBV5-3 is an ORF; its function is uncertain. This CDR3 has 15 residues. The V and J ends lost 4 bases and 3 bases, in that order; junction bases with no gene match: 8. The CDR3 DNA reads TGTGCCAGAAGCATCCGGACAGGGCGGCACTATGGCTACACCTTC. Translation: CARSIRTGRHYGYTF.

The chain joins TRBV5-1 to TRBJ1-1; TRBD1 matches at 8 bases. The junction had 15 bases not matched to a gene; V was cut back by 4 bases and J by 7 bases. Germline loops: CDR1 SGHRS, CDR2 YFSETQ. CDR3 length: 16 amino acids. CDR3 nucleotides: TGCGCCAGCAGCCCTCTAATCTTAACAGGGGGTAATGAAGCTTTCTTT. It specifies CASSPLILTGGNEAFF.

This clone was recorded only once. The J gene is TRBJ1-2, the V gene TRBV4-1; no clear D gene. Trimming stripped 0 bases from V and 4 bases from J, with 12 bases between. The CDR3 spans 15 residues. Germline CDR1 and CDR2: MGHRA and YSYEKL. CDR3 bases: TGCGCCAGCAGCCAAGAGGGAGGGCAGACCTATGGCTACACCTTC. Encoded protein: CASSQEGGQTYGYTF.